This TCR beta chain was recovered during a study of shared clonotypes between healthy human individuals. Both subsets, CD45RA+ naive and CD45RA-negative memory, were split from the CD4+ cells. Samples underwent the assay at deep level. Approximately 30,000 T cell genomes (approximately 0.2 ug DNA) went into each sorted-subset replicate. Only in-frame clones appear in the TCRdb table, and some are missing; sequencing was by immunoSEQ multiplex PCR. The sample yields a few million clones, just over 90% seen once. The germline V gene has CDR1 SNHLY and CDR2 FYNNEI. Deletions cut 7 bases from V and 7 bases from J, with 9 bases between. The CDR3 totals 11 residues.

The V and J genes are TRBV2 and TRBJ2-3; no definite D call. The clonotype was recovered from a man between 18 and 35 years old in good health. Input material: naive CD4+ T cells sorted from blood. Specified subset: CD45RA+ positively selected. CDR3 protein: CASKSLYTQYF. CDR3 nucleotide sequence: TGTGCCAGCAAGTCCCTTTATACGCAGTATTTT.